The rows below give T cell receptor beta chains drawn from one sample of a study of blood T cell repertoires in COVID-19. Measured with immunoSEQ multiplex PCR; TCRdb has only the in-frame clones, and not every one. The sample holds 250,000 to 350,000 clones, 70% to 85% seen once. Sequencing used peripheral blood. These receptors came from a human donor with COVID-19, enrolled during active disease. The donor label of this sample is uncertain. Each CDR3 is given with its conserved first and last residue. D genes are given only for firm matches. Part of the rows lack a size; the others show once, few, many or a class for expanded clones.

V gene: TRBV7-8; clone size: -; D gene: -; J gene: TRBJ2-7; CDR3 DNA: TGTGCCAGCAGCACCGACGCGGGGCTCTCCTACGAGCAGTACTTC; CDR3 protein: CASSTDAGLSYEQYF
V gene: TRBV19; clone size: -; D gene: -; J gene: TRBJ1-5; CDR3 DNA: TGTGCCAGTAGTACCCTCGGTGCGGGGGTTGGCAATCAGCCCCAGCATTTT; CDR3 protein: CASSTLGAGVGNQPQHF
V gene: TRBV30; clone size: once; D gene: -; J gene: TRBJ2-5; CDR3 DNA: TGTGCCTGGAGTGTTATGGGAGGAGTCGGGGAGACCCAGTACTTC; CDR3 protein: CAWSVMGGVGETQYF
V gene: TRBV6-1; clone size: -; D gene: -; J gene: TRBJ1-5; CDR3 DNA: TGTGCCAGCAGTGAAGCGCGACGGGGGTTATCAGAGCCCCAGCATTTT; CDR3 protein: CASSEARRGLSEPQHF
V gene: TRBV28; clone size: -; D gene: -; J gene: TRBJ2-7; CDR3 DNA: TGTGCCAGCAGGAGGGTAACCCACGAGCAGTACTTC; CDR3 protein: CASRRVTHEQYF
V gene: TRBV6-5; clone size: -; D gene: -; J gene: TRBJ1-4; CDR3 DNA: TGTGCCAGCACCCCGGGGTCCCGTCGGAAACTGTTTTTT; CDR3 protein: CASTPGSRRKLFF
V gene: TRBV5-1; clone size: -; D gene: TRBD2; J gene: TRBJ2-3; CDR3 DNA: TGCGCCAGCAGCCCGGGACTAGCGGAGGGTAGCACAGATACGCAGTATTTT; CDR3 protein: CASSPGLAEGSTDTQYF
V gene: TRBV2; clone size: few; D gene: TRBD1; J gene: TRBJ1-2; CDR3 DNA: TGTGCCAGCAGCGGAGACAGGGGTGGAAGCTACACCTTC; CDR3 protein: CASSGDRGGSYTF
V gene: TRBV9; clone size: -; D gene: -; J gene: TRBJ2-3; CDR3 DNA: TGTGCCAGCAGCGAGTTTGGCGGGAGCACAGATACGCAGTATTTT; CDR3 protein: CASSEFGGSTDTQYF
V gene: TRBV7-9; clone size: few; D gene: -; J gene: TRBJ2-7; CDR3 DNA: TGTGCCAGCAGCTCCCTACAGGGTAGCTCCTACGAGCAGTACTTC; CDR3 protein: CASSSLQGSSYEQYF
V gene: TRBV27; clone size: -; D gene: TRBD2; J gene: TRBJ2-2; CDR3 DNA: TGTGCCAGCACTCTAAACGGACTAGCGCTGAACACCGGGGAGCTGTTTTTT; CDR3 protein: CASTLNGLALNTGELFF
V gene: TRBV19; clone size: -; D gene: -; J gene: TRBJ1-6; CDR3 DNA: TGTGCCACCCGTGGGGAGGCGAGACAGCCGAATTCACCCCTCCACTTT; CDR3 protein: CATRGEARQPNSPLHF
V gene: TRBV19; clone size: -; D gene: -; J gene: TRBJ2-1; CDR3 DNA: TGTGCCAGTAACCGGCGGCACTCCTACAATGAGCAGTTCTTC; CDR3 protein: CASNRRHSYNEQFF
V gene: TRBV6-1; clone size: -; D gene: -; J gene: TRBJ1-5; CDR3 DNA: TGTGCCAGCTGTGAGGGCAGTTCAAGCAATCAGCCCCAGCATTTT; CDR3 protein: CASCEGSSSNQPQHF
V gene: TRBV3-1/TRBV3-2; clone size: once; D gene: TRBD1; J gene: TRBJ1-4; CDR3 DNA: TGTGCCAGCAGCCCCTCCGGGACAGGGGTAGAAAAACTGTTTTTT; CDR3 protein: CASSPSGTGVEKLFF
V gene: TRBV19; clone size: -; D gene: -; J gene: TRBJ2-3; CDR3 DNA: TGTGCCAGTATACGACGGCCGGGAACCACAGATACGCAGTATTTT; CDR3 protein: CASIRRPGTTDTQYF